This TCR beta chain is drawn from a study of blood T cell repertoires in COVID-19. The protocol was immunoSEQ multiplex PCR, while the TCRdb copy is restricted to in-frame clones and leaves out a portion. The sample yields about 160,000 clones, around 83% seen once. Germline V gives CDR1 SGHRS, CDR2 YFSETQ. V shed 0 bases and J 7 bases; nucleotides not matched to a gene: 7. There are 16 residues in the CDR3. This clonotype was obtained from a man aged 35 to 55 with acute or convalescent COVID-19. The rearrangement joins TRBV5-1 to TRBJ1-6; 7 bases are shared with TRBD1. The sample taken for sequencing was peripheral blood. CDR3 sequence reads: CASSLDTAGGNSPLHF. CDR3 bases: TGCGCCAGCAGCTTGGATACGGCAGGGGGGAATTCACCCCTCCACTTT.